This T cell receptor beta chain is drawn from a study of identical twins. This clonotype has more than one count but fewer than ten. What it binds is not known. CDR3 length equals 15 residues. V shed 6 bases and J 4 bases; nucleotides not matched to a gene: 10. Template switching added a universal primer site, and cDNA bore unique molecular identifiers. A single record per CDR3 protein comes from TCRdb applying MiXCR to the 5' RACE reads. The repertoire holds approximately 700,000 distinct CDR3 sequences, about 20% seen once, with roughly 14% in the top ten. Study-wide points: Where out-of-frame alpha sequences were twin-shared, they showed excess low generation probability. Part of the zero-insertion signal could reflect confounding by invariant MAIT and iNKT cells.

Another study also made use of these data, one on T cells expressing NK-cell markers. That study reports: Sorting of alpha-beta TCR T cells alone was achieved in several experiments with an anti-gamma-delta TCR antibody.

The receptor was derived from a woman between 18 and 30 years old in good health. Specimen: PBMCs. The chain has TRBV12-3 or TRBV12-4 and TRBJ1-1; 8 positions agree with TRBD1. The CDR3 here is CASSPNTGGGTEAFF. CDR3 DNA sequence: TGTGCCAGCAGCCCCAATACAGGGGGTGGCACTGAAGCTTTCTTT.